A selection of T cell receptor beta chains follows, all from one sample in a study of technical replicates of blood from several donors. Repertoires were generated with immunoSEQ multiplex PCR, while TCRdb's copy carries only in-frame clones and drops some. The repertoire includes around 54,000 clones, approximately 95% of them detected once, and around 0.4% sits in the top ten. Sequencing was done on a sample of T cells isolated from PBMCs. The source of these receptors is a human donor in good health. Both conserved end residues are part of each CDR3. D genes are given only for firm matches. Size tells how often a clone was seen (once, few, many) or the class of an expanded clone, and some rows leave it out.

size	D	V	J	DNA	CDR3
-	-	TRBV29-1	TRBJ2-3	TGCAGCGTTGTTGGGCGCGGAGGGGCAGATACGCAGTATTTT	CSVVGRGGADTQYF
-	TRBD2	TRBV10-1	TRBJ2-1	TGCGCCAGCAGTGTCCAGCGGGAGGCAAACAATGAGCAGTTCTTC	CASSVQREANNEQFF
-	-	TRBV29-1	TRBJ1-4	TGCAGCATTGCACCGACCGGTGCTAGGGAAAAACTGTTTTTT	CSIAPTGAREKLFF
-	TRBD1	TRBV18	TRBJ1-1	TGTGCCAGCTCACCTCGAACCTTAAGACAGGGGGCGCAGACTGAAGCTTTCTTT	CASSPRTLRQGAQTEAFF
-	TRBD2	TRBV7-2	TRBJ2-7	TGTGCCAGCAACGTAAGGGAGGGGTACTACGAGCAGTACTTC	CASNVREGYYEQYF
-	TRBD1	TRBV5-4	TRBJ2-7	TGTGCCAGCAGCCGGGGGACAGGGCAGGACGAGCAGTACTTC	CASSRGTGQDEQYF
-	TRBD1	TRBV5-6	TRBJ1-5	TGTGCCAGCAGCCCAGCCCCCGGGACAGGGAGGACCAGCAATCAGCCCCAGCATTTT	CASSPAPGTGRTSNQPQHF
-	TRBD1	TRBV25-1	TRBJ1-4	TGTGCCAGCACCCCGACAGGGATAAATAATGAAAAACTGTTTTTT	CASTPTGINNEKLFF
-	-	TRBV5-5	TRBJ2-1	TGTGCCAGCAGTACTAGCAATGAGCAGTTCTTC	CASSTSNEQFF
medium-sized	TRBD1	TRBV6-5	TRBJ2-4	TGTGCCAGCAGTTACGACAGGGGAAACATTCAGTACTTC	CASSYDRGNIQYF
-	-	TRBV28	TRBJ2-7	TGTGCCAGCAGCCAAGTCGGGCGGACTGAAACCTACGAGCAGTACTTC	CASSQVGRTETYEQYF
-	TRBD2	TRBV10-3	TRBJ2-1	TGTGCCATCAGTAAGACTAGCGGGGCTTACAATGAGCAGTTCTTC	CAISKTSGAYNEQFF
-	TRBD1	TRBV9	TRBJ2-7	TGTGCCAGCAGCGTAGGTGAGGGGGCGCAAGTATTCTCCTACGAGCAGTACTTC	CASSVGEGAQVFSYEQYF
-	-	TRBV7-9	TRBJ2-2	TGTGCCAGCAGCCTGGGAGCGGTTAACACCGGGGAGCTGTTTTTT	CASSLGAVNTGELFF
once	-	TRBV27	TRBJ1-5	TGTGCCAGCACCTCTGGCCTTTATCAGCCCCAGCATTTT	CASTSGLYQPQHF
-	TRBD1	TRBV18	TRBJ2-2	TGTGCCAGCTCACTTCCCAGGGGGCGTTCGAACACCGGGGAGCTGTTTTTT	CASSLPRGRSNTGELFF
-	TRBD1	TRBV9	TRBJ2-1	TGTGCCAGCAGCGCACAAACCGGGACAGGGTACAATGAGCAGTTCTTC	CASSAQTGTGYNEQFF
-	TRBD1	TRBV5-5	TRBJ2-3	TGTGCCAGCAGCTTGATGGACAGGTTGGCAGATACGCAGTATTTT	CASSLMDRLADTQYF
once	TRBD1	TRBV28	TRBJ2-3	TGTGCCAGCAGTGCCCGGGACAGAACTAGCACAGATACGCAGTATTTT	CASSARDRTSTDTQYF
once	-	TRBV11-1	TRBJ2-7	TGTGCCAGCAGCTTCGAGCCGTCCTACGAGCAGTACTTC	CASSFEPSYEQYF
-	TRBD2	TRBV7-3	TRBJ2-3	TGTGCCAGCAGCACGGCTAGCGGGAACGGAGATACGCAGTATTTT	CASSTASGNGDTQYF
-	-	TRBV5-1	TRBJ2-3	TGCGCCAGCAGCTTGGCCGGGACTAGCACAGATACGCAGTATTTT	CASSLAGTSTDTQYF
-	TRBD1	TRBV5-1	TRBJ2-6	TGCGCCAGCAGCCGGGGACAGCTGGGTTCTGGGGCCAACGTCCTGACTTTC	CASSRGQLGSGANVLTF
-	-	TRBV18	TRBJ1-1	TGTGCCAGCTCCCCCGAACTGGGCGGGTACACTGAAGCTTTCTTT	CASSPELGGYTEAFF
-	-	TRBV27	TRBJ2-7	TGTGCCAGCAGTTTCTTTGGCAGCTCCTACGAGCAGTACTTC	CASSFFGSSYEQYF
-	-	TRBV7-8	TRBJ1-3	TGTGCCAGCAGCTTAGCGGCCTCTGGAAACACCATATATTTT	CASSLAASGNTIYF
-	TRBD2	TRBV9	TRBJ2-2	TGTGCCAGCAGCGTAGGGACTAGGACGAACACCGGGGAGCTGTTTTTT	CASSVGTRTNTGELFF
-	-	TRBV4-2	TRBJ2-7	TGTGCCAGCAGCCAAGAGAGTACCTACGAGCAGTACTTC	CASSQESTYEQYF
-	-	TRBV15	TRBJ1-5	TGTGCCACCAGCCGCAGGGTTGTAGGGCAGCCCCAGCATTTT	CATSRRVVGQPQHF
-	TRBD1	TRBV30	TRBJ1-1	TGTGCCTGTCCGGGACAGGGGGCCGGGACTGAAGCTTTCTTT	CACPGQGAGTEAFF
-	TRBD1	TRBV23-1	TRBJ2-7	TGCGCCAGCAGTCCCGCCGGACAGGCTTCCTACGAGCAGTACTTC	CASSPAGQASYEQYF
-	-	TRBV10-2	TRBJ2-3	TGCGCCAGCAGTGAAGGCAGGGATCAATATACGCAGTATTTT	CASSEGRDQYTQYF
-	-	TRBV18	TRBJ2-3	TGTGCCAGCTCACCCGTTTCTAGCGGCACAGATACGCAGTATTTT	CASSPVSSGTDTQYF
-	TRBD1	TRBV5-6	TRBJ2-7	TGTGCCAGCAGCCCGGACAGGGGGTCAGCCTACGAGCAGTACTTC	CASSPDRGSAYEQYF
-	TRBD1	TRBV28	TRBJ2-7	TGTGCCAGCAGTTTACCGGGGACAGGGGGCTACGAGCAGTACTTC	CASSLPGTGGYEQYF
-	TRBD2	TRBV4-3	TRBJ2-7	TGCGCCAGCAGCCAGTTAAGCGGGAGTTACTACGAGCAGTACTTC	CASSQLSGSYYEQYF
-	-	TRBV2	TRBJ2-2	TGTGCCAGCAGTGAAGTGGGGCACTCGAACACCGGGGAGCTGTTTTTT	CASSEVGHSNTGELFF
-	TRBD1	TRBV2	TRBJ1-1	TGTGCCAGCTCGACAGGGCATCCTATGAACACTGAAGCTTTCTTT	CASSTGHPMNTEAFF
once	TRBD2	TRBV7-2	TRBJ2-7	TGTGCCAGCAGCTTCGGGACTAGAGAGTACGAGCAGTACTTC	CASSFGTREYEQYF
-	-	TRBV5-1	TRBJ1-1	TGCGCCAGCACTGTACAGGGTTCCACTGAAGCTTTCTTT	CASTVQGSTEAFF
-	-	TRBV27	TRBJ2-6	TGTGCCAGCAGTTTATCGGTCCGGTCTGAGGCCAACGTCCTGACTTTC	CASSLSVRSEANVLTF
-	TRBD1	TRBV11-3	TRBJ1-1	TGTGCCAGCAGCCCGTTAGGGACAGGGGTCAAGGACACTGAAGCTTTCTTT	CASSPLGTGVKDTEAFF
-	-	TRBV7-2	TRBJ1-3	TGTGCCAGCAGCCCGAACAGGCAGCCTGGAAACACCATATATTTT	CASSPNRQPGNTIYF
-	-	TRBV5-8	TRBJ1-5	TGTGCCAGCAGCCAGTTGAATAGCAATCAGCCCCAGCATTTT	CASSQLNSNQPQHF
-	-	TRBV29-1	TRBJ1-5	TGCAGCGTTCAGGGGATCAGCAATCAGCCCCAGCATTTT	CSVQGISNQPQHF
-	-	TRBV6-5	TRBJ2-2	TGTGCCAGCAGTTACAACCAGGGGAACACCGGGGAGCTGTTTTTT	CASSYNQGNTGELFF
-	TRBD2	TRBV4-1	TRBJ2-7	TGCGCCAGCAGCCAAGGACTAGCGGGGCCCTACGAGCAGTACTTC	CASSQGLAGPYEQYF
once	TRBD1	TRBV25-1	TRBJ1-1	TGTGCCAGCAGTGGAACCGGGACAGCTGAAGCTTTCTTT	CASSGTGTAEAFF
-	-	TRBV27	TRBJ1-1	TGTGCCAGCAGTTTACGGGGGAGGACTGAAGCTTTCTTT	CASSLRGRTEAFF
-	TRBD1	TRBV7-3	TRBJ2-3	TGTGCCAGCAGCTTGGACAGGGCGGCAGATACGCAGTATTTT	CASSLDRAADTQYF
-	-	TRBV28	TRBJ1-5	TGTGCCAGCAGCGGAGGACAGCCCCTCACCTATCAGCCCCAGCATTTT	CASSGGQPLTYQPQHF
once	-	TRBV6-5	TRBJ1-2	TGTGCCAGCAGTTACTCTTCCGGGACACAATATGGCTACACCTTC	CASSYSSGTQYGYTF
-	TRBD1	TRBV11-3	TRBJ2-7	TGTGCCAGCAGCCCGGGACAGATCTCCTACGAGCAGTACTTC	CASSPGQISYEQYF
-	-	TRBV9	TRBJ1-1	TGTGCCAGCAATCCTCCCGAGGGGGTCGAAGCTTTCTTT	CASNPPEGVEAFF
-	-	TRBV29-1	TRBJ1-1	TGCAGCGTTTGTGCCTCGAGGGACACTGAAGCTTTCTTT	CSVCASRDTEAFF
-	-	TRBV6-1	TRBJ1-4	TGTGCCAGCAGTGACGGCTTTTGGGGGGCTAATGAAAAACTGTTTTTT	CASSDGFWGANEKLFF
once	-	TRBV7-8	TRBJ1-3	TGTGCCAGCAGCTTAAGGGCCGCAGGGGTACGTGGAAACACCATATATTTT	CASSLRAAGVRGNTIYF
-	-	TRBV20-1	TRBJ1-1	TGCAGTGCTAGTTCAGGGCAGGGGGCTTTCTTT	CSASSGQGAFF
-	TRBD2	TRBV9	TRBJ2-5	TGTGCCAGCAGCGACCCAAAGGAGAGACTAGCGGGAGGGGCGGAGACCCAGTACTTC	CASSDPKERLAGGAETQYF